Described below is a single T cell receptor beta chain sequence and its context. Per the original methods: The authors estimated nucleated cell counts from reference gene primer amplification. Here immunoSEQ multiplex PCR was the method, and the copy in TCRdb shows in-frame clones only, minus some. V and J calls and clone size follow that table, whereas D and trimming were derived from the DNA. The data contain about 120,000 clones, around three quarters of them singletons. The data stem from a study of blood T cell repertoires in COVID-19. Study information: Material from acute and convalescent COVID-19 was sourced from the United States, Italy and Spain. T cells, B-cell-depleted T cells, or PBMCs supplied cDNA or gDNA.

V was pared by 0 bases and J by 2 bases, with 10 bases between. Germline-derived CDR1 and CDR2 are LNHDA and SQIVND (reference sequence). CDR3 length equals 15 residues. Source material: peripheral blood. This sequence was found in a middle-aged man with active or convalescent COVID-19. The chain is built from TRBV19 and TRBJ1-2, with a tentative D call TRBD1 (6 bases). The CDR3 protein is CASSIDLGANYGYTF. The CDR3 DNA sequence: TGTGCCAGTAGTATAGATCTGGGGGCAAACTATGGCTACACCTTC.